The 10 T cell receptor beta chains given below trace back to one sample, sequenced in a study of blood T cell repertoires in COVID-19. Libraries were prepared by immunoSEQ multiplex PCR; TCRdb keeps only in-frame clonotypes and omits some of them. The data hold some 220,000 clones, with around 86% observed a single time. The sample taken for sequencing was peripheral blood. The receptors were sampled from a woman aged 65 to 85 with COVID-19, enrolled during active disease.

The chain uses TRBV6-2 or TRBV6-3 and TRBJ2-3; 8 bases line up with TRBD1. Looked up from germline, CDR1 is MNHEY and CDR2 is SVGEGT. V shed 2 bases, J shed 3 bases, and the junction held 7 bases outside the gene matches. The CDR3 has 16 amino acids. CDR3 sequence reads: CASSYEGDRLTDTQYF. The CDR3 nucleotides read TGTGCCAGCAGTTACGAGGGGGACAGGCTGACAGATACGCAGTATTTT.

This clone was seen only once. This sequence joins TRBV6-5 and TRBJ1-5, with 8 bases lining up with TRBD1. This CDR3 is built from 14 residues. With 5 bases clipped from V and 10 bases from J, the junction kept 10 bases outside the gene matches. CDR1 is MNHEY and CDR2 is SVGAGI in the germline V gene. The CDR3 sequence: CASSLTGAIKPQHF. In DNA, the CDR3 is TGTGCCAGCAGTCTGACAGGGGCAATTAAACCCCAGCATTTT.

In DNA form, the CDR3 reads TGTGCCAGCCGCGGGCCACCCGGCGAGCAGTACTTC. Translated: CASRGPPGEQYF. The V and J genes are TRBV2 and TRBJ2-7, with D maybe TRBD2 (5 bases). The CDR3 has 12 amino acids. Trimming cost V 8 bases and J 6 bases, with 14 bases left between them. CDR1 SNHLY and CDR2 FYNNEI come from the germline V gene.

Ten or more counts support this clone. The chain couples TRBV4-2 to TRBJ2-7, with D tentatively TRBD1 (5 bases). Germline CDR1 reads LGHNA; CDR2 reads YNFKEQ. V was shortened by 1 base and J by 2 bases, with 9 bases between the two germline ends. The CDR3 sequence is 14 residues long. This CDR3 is CASSQAQATYEQYF. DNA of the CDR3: TGTGCCAGCAGCCAAGCACAGGCGACCTACGAGCAGTACTTC.

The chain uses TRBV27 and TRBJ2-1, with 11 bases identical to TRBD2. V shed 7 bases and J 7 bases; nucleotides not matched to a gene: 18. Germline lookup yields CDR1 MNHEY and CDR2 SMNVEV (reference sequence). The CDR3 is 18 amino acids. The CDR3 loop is CASKLGIRRASGGNEQFF. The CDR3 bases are TGTGCCAGCAAGCTAGGGATACGTAGGGCTAGCGGGGGGAATGAGCAGTTCTTC.

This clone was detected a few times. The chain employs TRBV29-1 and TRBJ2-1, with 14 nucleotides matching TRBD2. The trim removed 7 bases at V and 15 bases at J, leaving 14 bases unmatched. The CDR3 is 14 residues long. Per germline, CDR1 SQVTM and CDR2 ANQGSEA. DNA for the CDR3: TGCAGCGCCGTCATGGGGGGACTAGCGGGAGCGGGGTTCTTC. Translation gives CSAVMGGLAGAGFF.

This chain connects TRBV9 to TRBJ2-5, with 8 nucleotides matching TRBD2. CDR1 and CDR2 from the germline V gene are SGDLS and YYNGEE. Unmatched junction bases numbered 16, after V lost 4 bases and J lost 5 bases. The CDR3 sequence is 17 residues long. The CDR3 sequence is CASSLQAGALGIETQYF. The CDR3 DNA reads TGTGCCAGCAGCCTCCAAGCGGGGGCGTTGGGGATCGAGACCCAGTACTTC. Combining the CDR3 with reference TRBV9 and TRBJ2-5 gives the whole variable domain DSGVTQTPKHLITATGQRVTLRCSPRSGDLSVYWYQQSLDQGLQFLIQYYNGEERAKGNILERFSAQQFPDLHSELNLSSLELGDSALYFCASSLQAGALGIETQYFGPGTRLLVL.

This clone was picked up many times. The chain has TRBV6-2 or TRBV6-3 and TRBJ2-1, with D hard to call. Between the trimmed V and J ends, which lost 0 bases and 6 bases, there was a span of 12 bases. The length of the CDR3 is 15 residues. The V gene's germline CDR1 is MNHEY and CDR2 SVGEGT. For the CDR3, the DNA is TGTGCCAGCAGTTACTCGGTCAATATCGGCAATGAGCAGTTCTTC. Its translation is CASSYSVNIGNEQFF.

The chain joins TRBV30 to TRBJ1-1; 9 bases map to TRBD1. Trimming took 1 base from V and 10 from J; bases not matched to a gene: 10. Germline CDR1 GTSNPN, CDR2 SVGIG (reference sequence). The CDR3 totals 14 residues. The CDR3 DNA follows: TGTGCCTGGAGTGCCGGGACAGGGTCGCTGCGAGCTTTCTTT. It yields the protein CAWSAGTGSLRAFF.

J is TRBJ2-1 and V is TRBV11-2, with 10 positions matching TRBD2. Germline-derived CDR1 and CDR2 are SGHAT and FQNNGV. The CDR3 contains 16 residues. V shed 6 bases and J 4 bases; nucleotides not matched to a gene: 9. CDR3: CASSHLRTSGYNEQFF. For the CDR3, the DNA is TGTGCCAGCAGTCATCTCAGGACTAGCGGTTACAATGAGCAGTTCTTC.